The sequence of this T cell receptor (beta chain) was determined in a study of blood T cell repertoires in COVID-19. Germline CDR1 MGHDK, CDR2 SYGVNS. Trimming removed 6 bases from V and 5 bases from J, with 13 bases in between. The CDR3 sequence is 13 residues long. TCRdb's table, derived via immunoSEQ multiplex PCR, lists solely in-frame clones and lacks some. Of nearly 200,000 clones in the sample, approximately 80% are singletons; the top ten hold around 19%. This sequence joins TRBV25-1 and TRBJ2-5; D is undetermined. The source is a human donor in a cohort sampled during active COVID-19. Specimen: peripheral blood. The CDR3 DNA is TGTGCCAGCAGGGGCCGCAGGTGGGAGACCCAGTACTTC. Translated, it gives CASRGRRWETQYF.